This T cell receptor (beta chain) was documented in a study of T cell changes during pregnancy in multiple sclerosis. Profiled with immunoSEQ multiplex PCR; TCRdb holds only in-frame clones, not every one. The repertoire consists of some 100,000 clones, with 90% to 95% occurring once and the leading ten covering around 0.96%. V dropped 7 bases and J dropped 5; count of bases not matched to a gene: 7. The CDR3 has 13 amino acids. Germline lookup yields CDR1 GTSNPN and CDR2 SVGIG (reference sequence). This sequence joins TRBV30 and TRBJ2-3; 9 nucleotides match TRBD2. This receptor was taken from a female donor with multiple sclerosis, enrolled in a pregnancy study. This material consisted of peripheral blood, taken before pregnancy. The CDR3 sequence: CAFLAGVIDTQYF. The CDR3 DNA is TGTGCCTTCTTAGCGGGAGTGATAGATACGCAGTATTTT.